The following is a T cell receptor (beta chain) sequence with its context. What it binds is not known. The V end lost 0 bases, the J end lost 1 base, and 16 bases lay between the germline ends. This CDR3 spans 18 amino acids. CDR1 is MGHRA, CDR2 YSYEKL, per germline. This record comes from a study of PD-1 blockade in classical Hodgkin lymphoma. TCRdb's copy holds only in-frame clones and misses some; the assay was immunoSEQ multiplex PCR. The sample contains around 26,000 clones, approximately 69% of which appear only once. Each and every patient relapsed after autologous stem cell transplantation, and patients got differing brentuximab vedotin exposure. Best responses included complete response and partial response; otherwise, the best response was progressive disease. Study-wide points: Patients who responded completely had about the same baseline diversity as newly diagnosed patients. Researchers reported that CD4+ TCR diversity, though not CD8+, rose significantly by C4D1. Patients starting nivolumab less than 1 year after ASCT had lower diversity and were excluded from later analyses.

Sequences were derived from peripheral blood mononuclear cells (PBMCs), sampled at baseline. The source of this sequence is a human donor with classical Hodgkin lymphoma. The chain couples TRBV4-1 to TRBJ2-1; D may be TRBD2 (7 bases). CDR3: CASSQDRGGAASYNEQFF. The CDR3 nucleotides are TGCGCCAGCAGCCAAGATAGGGGGGGAGCGGCTTCCTACAATGAGCAGTTCTTC.